This record looks at one T cell receptor beta chain sequence and its context. The antigen is unknown. This record comes from a study of T-cell memory formation after mild COVID-19. CDR3 size: 12 residues. CDR1 is LGHDT and CDR2 is YNNKEL in the germline V gene (reference sequence). Deletions cut 1 base from V and 8 bases from J, with 5 bases between. TCRdb analysed the 5' RACE reads with MiXCR anew, one entry per CDR3 protein. In the table there are around 130,000 distinct CDR3 sequences, approximately 15% of which are singletons. The study, taken as a whole, reports: CD4+ contracting clones were found mainly in CM and EM, and CD8+ ones in EMRA.

Sequences were obtained from PBMCs or a T cell subset sorted from them (not recorded which). The TCR originated in a man between 18 and 29 years old who had mild COVID-19 (a few samples of this study predate the infection). Cell type and time point are not known. The V call is TRBV3-1, the J call TRBJ1-4; D not resolved. Here the CDR3 DNA reads TGTGCCAGCAGCCAAGGGGTGGAAAAACTGTTTTTT. Translating gives CASSQGVEKLFF.